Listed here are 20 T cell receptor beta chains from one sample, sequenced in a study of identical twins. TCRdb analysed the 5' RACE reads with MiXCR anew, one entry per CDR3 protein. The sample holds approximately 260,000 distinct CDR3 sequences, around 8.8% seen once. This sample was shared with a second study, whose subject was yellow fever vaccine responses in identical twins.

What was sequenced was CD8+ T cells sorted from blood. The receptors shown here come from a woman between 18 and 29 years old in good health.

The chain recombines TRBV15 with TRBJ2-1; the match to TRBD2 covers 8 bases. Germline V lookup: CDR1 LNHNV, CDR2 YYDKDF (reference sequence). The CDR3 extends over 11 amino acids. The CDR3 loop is CAAGDINEQFF. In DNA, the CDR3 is TGTGCAGCGGGAGATATCAATGAGCAGTTCTTC.

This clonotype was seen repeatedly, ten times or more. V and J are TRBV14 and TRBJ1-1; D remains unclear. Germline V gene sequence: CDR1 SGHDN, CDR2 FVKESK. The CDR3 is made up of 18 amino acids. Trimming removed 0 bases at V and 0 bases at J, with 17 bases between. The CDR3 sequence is CASSQEDLWVGMNTEAFF. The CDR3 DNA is TGTGCCAGCAGCCAAGAAGATTTGTGGGTCGGGATGAACACTGAAGCTTTCTTT.

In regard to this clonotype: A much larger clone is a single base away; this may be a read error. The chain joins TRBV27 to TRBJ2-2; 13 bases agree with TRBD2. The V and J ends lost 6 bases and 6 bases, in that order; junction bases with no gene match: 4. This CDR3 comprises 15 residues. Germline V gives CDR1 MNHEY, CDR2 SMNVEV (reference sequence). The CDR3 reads CASRFGTSGAGELFF. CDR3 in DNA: TGTGCCAGCAGATTTGGGACTAGCGGGGCCGGGGAGCTGTTTTTT.

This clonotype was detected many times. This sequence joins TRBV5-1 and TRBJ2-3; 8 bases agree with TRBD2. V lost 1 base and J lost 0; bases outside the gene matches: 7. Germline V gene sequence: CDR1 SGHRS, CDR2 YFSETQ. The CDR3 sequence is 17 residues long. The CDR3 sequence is CASSLLLAGPSTDTQYF. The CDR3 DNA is TGCGCCAGCAGCTTGTTGCTAGCGGGTCCTAGCACAGATACGCAGTATTTT.

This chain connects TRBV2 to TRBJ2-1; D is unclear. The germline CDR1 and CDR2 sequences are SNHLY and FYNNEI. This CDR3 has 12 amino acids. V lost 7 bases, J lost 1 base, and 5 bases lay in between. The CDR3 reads CASTQSYNEQFF. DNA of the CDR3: TGTGCCAGCACCCAGTCCTACAATGAGCAGTTCTTC.

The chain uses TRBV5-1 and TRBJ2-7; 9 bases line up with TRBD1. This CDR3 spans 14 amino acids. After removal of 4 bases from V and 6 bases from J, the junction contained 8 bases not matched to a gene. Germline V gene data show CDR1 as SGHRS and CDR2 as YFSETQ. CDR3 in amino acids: CASSDGTGLGEQYF. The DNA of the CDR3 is TGCGCCAGCAGCGACGGGACAGGGTTAGGCGAGCAGTACTTC.

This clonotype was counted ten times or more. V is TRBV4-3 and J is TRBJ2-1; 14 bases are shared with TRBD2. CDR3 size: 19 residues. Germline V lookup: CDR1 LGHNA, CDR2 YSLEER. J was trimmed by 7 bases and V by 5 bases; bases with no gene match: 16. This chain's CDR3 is CASSSTTRLAGGPINEQFF. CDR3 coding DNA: TGCGCCAGCAGCTCGACAACCCGACTAGCGGGAGGGCCGATTAATGAGCAGTTCTTC.

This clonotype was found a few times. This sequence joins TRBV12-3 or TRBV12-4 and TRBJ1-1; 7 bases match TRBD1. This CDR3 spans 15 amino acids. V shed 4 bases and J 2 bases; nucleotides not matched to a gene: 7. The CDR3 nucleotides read TGTGCCAGCAGTTCCCATAGGACAGGAAACACTGAAGCTTTCTTT. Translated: CASSSHRTGNTEAFF.

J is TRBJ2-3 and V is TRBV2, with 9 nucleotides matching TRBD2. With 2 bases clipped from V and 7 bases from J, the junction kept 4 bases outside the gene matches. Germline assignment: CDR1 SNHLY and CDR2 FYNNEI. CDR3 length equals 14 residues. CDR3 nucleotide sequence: TGTGCCAGCAGTGAAAAGCGGGGGGCGAATACGCAGTATTTT. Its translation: CASSEKRGANTQYF.

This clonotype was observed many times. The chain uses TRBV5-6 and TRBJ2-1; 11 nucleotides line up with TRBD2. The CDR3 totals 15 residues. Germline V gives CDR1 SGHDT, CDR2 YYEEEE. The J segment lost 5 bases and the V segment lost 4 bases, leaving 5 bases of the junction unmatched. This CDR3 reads CASSAGLAGNNEQFF. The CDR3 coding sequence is TGTGCCAGCAGCGCCGGACTAGCGGGCAACAATGAGCAGTTCTTC. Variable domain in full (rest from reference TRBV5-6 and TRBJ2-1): DAGVTQSPTHLIKTRGQQVTLRCSPKSGHDTVSWYQQALGQGPQFIFQYYEEEERQRGNFPDRFSGHQFPNYSSELNVNALLLGDSALYLCASSAGLAGNNEQFFGPGTRLTVL.

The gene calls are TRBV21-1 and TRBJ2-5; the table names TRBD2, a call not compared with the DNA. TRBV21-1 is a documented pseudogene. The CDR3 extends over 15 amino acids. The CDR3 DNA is TGTGCCAGCAGCAACACGGGACTAGGGGAAGAGACCCAGTACTTC. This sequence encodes CASSNTGLGEETQYF.

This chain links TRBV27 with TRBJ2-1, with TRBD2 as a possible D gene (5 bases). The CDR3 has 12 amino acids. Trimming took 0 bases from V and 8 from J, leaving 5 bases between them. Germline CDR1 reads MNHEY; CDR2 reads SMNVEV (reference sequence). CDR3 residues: CASSLSGDEQFF. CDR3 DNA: TGTGCCAGCAGTTTATCGGGAGATGAGCAGTTCTTC.

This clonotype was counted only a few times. The CDR3 region has the DNA TGTGCCAGCACCAACACCGGGGTCATCGGGACAGATACGCAGTATTTT. Translation gives CASTNTGVIGTDTQYF. V gene TRBV27 combines with J gene TRBJ2-3, with D perhaps matching TRBD2 (5 bases). The ends were cut back, 7 bases at V and 3 bases at J, with 20 bases in the middle. Germline CDR1 MNHEY, CDR2 SMNVEV (reference sequence). The CDR3 contains 16 residues.

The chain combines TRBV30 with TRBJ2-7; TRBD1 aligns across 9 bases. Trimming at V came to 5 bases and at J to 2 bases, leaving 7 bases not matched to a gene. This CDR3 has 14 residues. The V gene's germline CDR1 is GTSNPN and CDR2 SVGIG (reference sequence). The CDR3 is CAWVPGQGPYEQYF. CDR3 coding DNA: TGTGCCTGGGTCCCGGGACAGGGTCCCTACGAGCAGTACTTC. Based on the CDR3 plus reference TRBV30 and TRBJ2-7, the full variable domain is SQTIHQWPATLVQPVGSPLSLECTVEGTSNPNLYWYRQAAGRGLQLLFYSVGIGQISSEVPQNLSASRPQDRQFILSSKKLLLSDSGFYLCAWVPGQGPYEQYFGPGTRLTVT.

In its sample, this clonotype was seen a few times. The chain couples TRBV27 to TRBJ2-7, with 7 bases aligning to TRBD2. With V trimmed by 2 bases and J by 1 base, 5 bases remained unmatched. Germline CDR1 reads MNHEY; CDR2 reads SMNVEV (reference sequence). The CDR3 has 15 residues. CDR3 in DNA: TGTGCCAGCAGTTTACTAGCGGCGCTATCCTACGAGCAGTACTTC. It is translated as CASSLLAALSYEQYF.

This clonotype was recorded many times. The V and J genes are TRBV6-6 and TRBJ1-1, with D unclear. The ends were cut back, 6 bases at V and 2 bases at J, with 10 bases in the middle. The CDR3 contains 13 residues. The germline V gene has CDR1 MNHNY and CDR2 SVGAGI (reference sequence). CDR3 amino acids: CASSEMRNTEAFF. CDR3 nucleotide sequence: TGTGCCAGCAGCGAGATGCGAAACACTGAAGCTTTCTTT.

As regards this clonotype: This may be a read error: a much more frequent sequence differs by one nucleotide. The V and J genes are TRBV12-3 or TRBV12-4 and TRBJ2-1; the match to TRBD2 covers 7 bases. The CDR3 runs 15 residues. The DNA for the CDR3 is TGTGCCAGCAGTCGAAGCGAGGCGGGGGTCAATGGGCAGTTCTTC. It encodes CASSRSEAGVNGQFF.

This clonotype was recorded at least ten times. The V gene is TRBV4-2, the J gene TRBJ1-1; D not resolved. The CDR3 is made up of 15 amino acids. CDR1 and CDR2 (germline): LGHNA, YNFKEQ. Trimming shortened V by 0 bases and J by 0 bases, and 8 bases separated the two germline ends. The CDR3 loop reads CASSQDRALNTEAFF. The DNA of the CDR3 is TGTGCCAGCAGCCAAGATCGGGCTCTGAACACTGAAGCTTTCTTT.

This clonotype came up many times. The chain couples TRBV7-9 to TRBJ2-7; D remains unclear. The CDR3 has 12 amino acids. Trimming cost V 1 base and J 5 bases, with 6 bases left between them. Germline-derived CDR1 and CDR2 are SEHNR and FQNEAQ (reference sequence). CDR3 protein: CASSLVTDEQYF. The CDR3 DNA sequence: TGTGCCAGCAGCTTAGTAACTGACGAGCAGTACTTC.

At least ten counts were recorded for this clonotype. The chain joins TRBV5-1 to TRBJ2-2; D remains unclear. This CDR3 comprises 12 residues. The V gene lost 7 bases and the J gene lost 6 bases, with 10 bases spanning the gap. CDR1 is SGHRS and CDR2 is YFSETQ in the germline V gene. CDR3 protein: CASQLGAGELFF. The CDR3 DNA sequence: TGCGCCAGCCAGCTTGGGGCCGGGGAGCTGTTTTTT.